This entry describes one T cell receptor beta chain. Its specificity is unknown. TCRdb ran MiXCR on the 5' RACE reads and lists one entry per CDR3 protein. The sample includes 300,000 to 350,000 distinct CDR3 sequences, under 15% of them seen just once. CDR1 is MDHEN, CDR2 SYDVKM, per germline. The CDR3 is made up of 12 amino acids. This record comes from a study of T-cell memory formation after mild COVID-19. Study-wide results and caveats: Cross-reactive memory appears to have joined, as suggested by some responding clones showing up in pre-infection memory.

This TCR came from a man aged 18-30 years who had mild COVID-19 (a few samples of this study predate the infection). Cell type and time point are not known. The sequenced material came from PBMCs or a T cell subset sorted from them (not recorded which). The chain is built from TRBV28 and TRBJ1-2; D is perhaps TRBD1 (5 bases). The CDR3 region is CCAGGVNYGYTF. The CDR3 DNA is TGTTGCGCTGGGGGGGTTAACTATGGCTACACCTTC.